These 5 T cell receptor beta chains came from one sample sequenced in a study of CD8 T cells in ankylosing spondylitis. Whole-study findings and limits: There was a TCR beta motif, made of 7 or 8 highly homologous variants, that appeared characteristic of ankylosing spondylitis blood.

TCRdb analysed the 5' RACE reads with MiXCR anew, one entry per CDR3 protein. The table shows about 750,000 distinct CDR3 sequences, with 15% to 20% occurring only once. These receptors are not linked to any known antigen. Sequenced: blood, either unsorted or a sorted T cell fraction (not recorded which). The receptors shown here come from a male donor with ankylosing spondylitis.

This rearrangement joins TRBV7-2 to TRBJ2-1, with 8 nucleotides matching TRBD2. Unmatched junction bases numbered 13, after V lost 5 bases and J lost 4 bases. The CDR3 has 17 amino acids. CDR1 is SGHTA and CDR2 is FQGNSA in the germline V gene. CDR3 sequence (DNA): TGTGCCAGCAGCCTAGGGCGTCGCGGGGGGCCGTACAATGAGCAGTTCTTC. Translating gives CASSLGRRGGPYNEQFF.

J is TRBJ1-5 and V is TRBV2; unclear D gene. This CDR3 region has 14 residues. Trimming cost V 8 bases and J 5 bases, with 16 bases left between them. CDR1 SNHLY and CDR2 FYNNEI come from the germline V gene. CDR3 in DNA: TGTGCCAGCGCCGACGCGGTCGTTTATCAGCCCCAGCATTTT. Translation: CASADAVVYQPQHF. Supplemented by reference TRBV2 and TRBJ1-5, the full variable domain reads EPEVTQTPSHQVTQMGQEVILRCVPISNHLYFYWYRQILGQKVEFLVSFYNNEISEKSEIFDDQFSVERPDGSNFTLKIRSTKLEDSAMYFCASADAVVYQPQHFGDGTRLSIL.

V gene TRBV15 combines with J gene TRBJ2-3; D may be TRBD2 (7 bases). This CDR3 has 17 residues. V lost 1 base and J lost 2, with 16 bases in between. The germline V gene encodes CDR1 LNHNV and CDR2 YYDKDF (reference sequence). CDR3 bases: TGTGCCACCAGCAGAGTTGGGGGGGCACTTGTCACAGATACGCAGTATTTT. It yields the protein CATSRVGGALVTDTQYF.

This chain connects TRBV7-6 to TRBJ2-7; TRBD2 is a possible D gene (7 bases). The CDR3 is 15 residues long. The V end was cut by 2 bases, the J end by 2 bases, with 13 bases between. The germline V gene encodes CDR1 SGHVS and CDR2 FNYEAQ. CDR3 coding DNA: TGTGCCAGCAGCTTATTTCAAGGGGGGGCCTACGAGCAGTACTTC. Amino acid sequence: CASSLFQGGAYEQYF.

This chain joins TRBV25-1 and TRBJ2-1; D gene ambiguous. The V and J ends lost 1 base and 8 bases respectively, with 15 bases between them. The CDR3 is 15 residues long. Germline V lookup: CDR1 MGHDK, CDR2 SYGVNS. CDR3: CASSEFSSSTDEQFF. The CDR3 region has the DNA TGTGCCAGCAGTGAATTCTCCAGCTCGACCGATGAGCAGTTCTTC.